The following is a TCR beta chain sequence with its context. This entry is derived from a study of blood T cell repertoires in COVID-19. Produced via immunoSEQ multiplex PCR; TCRdb's table is partial and in-frame only. The sample contains some 57,000 clones, 85% to 90% of which appear only once. This CDR3 is built from 16 residues. Germline V gene data show CDR1 as SGHRS and CDR2 as YFSETQ. Deletions cut 3 bases from V and 7 bases from J, with 20 bases between. The TCR sequence derives from a human donor in a cohort sampled during active COVID-19. Sequenced sample: peripheral blood. The chain employs TRBV5-1 and TRBJ2-1; TRBD2 is a possible D gene (6 bases). The CDR3: CASSSIGGNSRNEQFF. The DNA for the CDR3 is TGCGCCAGCAGCTCGATCGGGGGAAATTCGAGGAATGAGCAGTTCTTC.